The 10 T cell receptor beta chains reported below all come from one sample, sequenced in a study of T cell clones after liver transplantation. TCRdb's copy holds only in-frame clones and misses some; the assay was immunoSEQ multiplex PCR. Here the sample spans 55,000 to 75,000 clones, roughly 70% being singletons. This specimen consisted of CD4+ T cells from blood, obtained at the approximately 15-month timepoint. These receptors all stem from a human patient who received a liver transplant. Some T cells may be graft donor cells.

V usage is TRBV10-3 and J usage is TRBJ1-5, with 7 bases fitting TRBD1. The CDR3 loop spans 14 amino acids. The germline CDR1 and CDR2 sequences are ENHRY and SYGVKD. The J segment lost 1 base and the V segment lost 5 bases, leaving 2 bases of the junction unmatched. The CDR3 is CAISIQGSNQPQHF. CDR3 nucleotides: TGTGCCATCAGTATACAGGGGAGCAATCAGCCCCAGCATTTT.

The chain joins TRBV27 to TRBJ1-2; the D is unclear. The CDR3 sequence is 14 residues long. V gave up 1 base and J gave up 0 bases, with 6 bases separating them. Germline lookup yields CDR1 MNHEY and CDR2 SMNVEV (reference sequence). CDR3 nucleotides: TGTGCCAGCAGTTTATGGGGAACTAACTATGGCTACACCTTC. It yields the protein CASSLWGTNYGYTF.

V gene TRBV6-1 combines with J gene TRBJ2-7; 7 nucleotides agree with TRBD1. The CDR3 extends over 14 amino acids. Per the germline V gene, CDR1 is MNHNS and CDR2 is SASEGT. The ends lost 8 bases at V and 6 bases at J; junction bases unmatched: 13. CDR3 bases: TGTGCCAGCCTTAAGGGGGACAGCAGGCGCGAGCAGTACTTC. Its protein is CASLKGDSRREQYF.

This chain uses TRBV6-5 with TRBJ1-1, with TRBD1 identical over 7 bases. CDR1 and CDR2 from the germline V gene are MNHEY and SVGAGI. V dropped 8 bases and J dropped 0; count of bases not matched to a gene: 9. This CDR3 comprises 15 residues. As DNA, the CDR3 is TGTGCCAGCGCGGCAGGGGGTTCTGTGAACACTGAAGCTTTCTTT. Translated, it gives CASAAGGSVNTEAFF.

J is TRBJ2-2 and V is TRBV2; no clear D gene. Trimming removed 1 base at V and 5 bases at J, with 8 bases between. This CDR3 spans 14 amino acids. Germline assignment: CDR1 SNHLY and CDR2 FYNNEI. The CDR3 DNA sequence: TGTGCCAGCAGTGAAGACGGGTGGACCGGGGAGCTGTTTTTT. It is translated as CASSEDGWTGELFF.

The chain combines TRBV5-1 with TRBJ2-7, with 11 bases identical to TRBD1. V gave up 0 bases and J gave up 3 bases; unmatched junction bases: 8. The germline gives CDR1 SGHRS, CDR2 YFSETQ. The CDR3 is made up of 17 amino acids. The CDR3 DNA is TGCGCCAGCAGCTTGGGGACAGGGGGCCCGTGGCGCTACGAGCAGTACGTC. This gives the protein CASSLGTGGPWRYEQYV.

The CDR3 DNA sequence: TGTGCCAGCAGTCGACAGGGGGGCTCTGGAAACACCATATATTTT. Protein: CASSRQGGSGNTIYF. The V call is TRBV11-2, the J call TRBJ1-3; 9 bases line up with TRBD1. Looked up from germline, CDR1 is SGHAT and CDR2 is FQNNGV. The CDR3 is 15 amino acids. V trimming: 6 bases; J trimming: 0 bases; junction bases outside the gene matches: 3.

CDR3 loop: CASSLEALAGGQETQYF. DNA for the CDR3: TGTGCCAGCAGCTTAGAAGCTTTGGCGGGAGGACAAGAGACCCAGTACTTC. The rearrangement uses TRBV11-2 and TRBJ2-5; 8 bases are a match to TRBD2. CDR3 length: 17 residues. Germline trimming cut 0 bases from V and 2 bases from J; bases unmatched to any gene: 8. Germline V gene lookup returns CDR1 SGHAT and CDR2 FQNNGV.

This sequence joins TRBV19 and TRBJ1-3; tentative D call: TRBD1 (6 bases). Germline CDR1 and CDR2: LNHDA and SQIVND (reference sequence). The CDR3 runs to 14 residues. The V gene lost 5 bases and the J gene lost 0 bases, with 8 bases spanning the gap. This CDR3 reads CASSGDNSGNTIYF. The CDR3 DNA reads as TGTGCCAGTAGTGGGGACAACTCTGGAAACACCATATATTTT.

The chain links TRBV6-6 to TRBJ2-7; unclear D gene. There are 12 residues in the CDR3. The V end was cut by 0 bases, the J end by 4 bases, with 4 bases between. Per the germline V gene, CDR1 is MNHNY and CDR2 is SVGAGI (reference sequence). In nucleotides, the CDR3 is TGTGCCAGCAGTTACTCGACTTACGAGCAGTACTTC. This translates into CASSYSTYEQYF.